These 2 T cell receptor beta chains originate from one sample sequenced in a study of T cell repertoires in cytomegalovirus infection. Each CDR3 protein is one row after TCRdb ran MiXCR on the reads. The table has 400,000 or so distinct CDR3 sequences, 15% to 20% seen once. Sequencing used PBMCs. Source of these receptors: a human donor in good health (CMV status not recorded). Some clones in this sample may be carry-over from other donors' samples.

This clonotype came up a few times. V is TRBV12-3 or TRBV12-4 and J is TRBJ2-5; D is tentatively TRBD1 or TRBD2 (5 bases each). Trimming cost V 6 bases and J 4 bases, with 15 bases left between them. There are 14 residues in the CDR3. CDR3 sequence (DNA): TGTGCCAGCAGCCCGGTAAAGGGGACAGAGACCCAGTACTTC. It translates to CASSPVKGTETQYF.

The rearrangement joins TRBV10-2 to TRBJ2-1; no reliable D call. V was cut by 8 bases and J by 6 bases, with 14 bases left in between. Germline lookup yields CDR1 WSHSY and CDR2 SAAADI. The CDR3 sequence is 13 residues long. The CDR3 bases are TGCGCCAGCTTAGGCGTAGTAGGCAATGAGCAGTTCTTC. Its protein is CASLGVVGNEQFF.